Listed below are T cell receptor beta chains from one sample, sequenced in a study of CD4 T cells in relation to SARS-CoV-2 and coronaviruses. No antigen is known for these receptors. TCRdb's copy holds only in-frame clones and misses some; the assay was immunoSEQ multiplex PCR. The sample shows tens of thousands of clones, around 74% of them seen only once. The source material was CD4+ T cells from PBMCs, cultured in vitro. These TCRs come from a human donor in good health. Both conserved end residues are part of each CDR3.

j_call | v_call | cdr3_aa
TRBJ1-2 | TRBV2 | CASIVTVYGYTF
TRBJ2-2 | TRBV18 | CASSPSVGPAGELFF
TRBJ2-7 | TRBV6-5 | CASSYRESSYEQYF
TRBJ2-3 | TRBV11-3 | CASSLEDTDTQYF
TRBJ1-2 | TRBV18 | CASSSETGAYGYTF
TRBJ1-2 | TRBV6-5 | CASSAGTDYGYTF
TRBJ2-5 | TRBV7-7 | CASSLVSSGYETQYF
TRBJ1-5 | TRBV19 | CASSSRVGDPQHF
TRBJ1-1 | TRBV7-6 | CASSPKTGVGVTEAFF
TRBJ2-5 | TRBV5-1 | CASRDGTSGTETQYF
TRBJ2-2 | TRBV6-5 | CASSYQQGATGELFF
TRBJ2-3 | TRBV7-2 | CASSLALQSTDTQYF
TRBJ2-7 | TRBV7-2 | CASSLAASHPGEVAYEQYF
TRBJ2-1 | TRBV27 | CASTVSAASSYNEQFF
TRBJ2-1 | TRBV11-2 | CASSLDHGTSPFDNEQFF
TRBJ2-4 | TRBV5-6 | CASSSTGTRSDIQYF
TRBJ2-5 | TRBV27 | CASSFIGVGETQYF
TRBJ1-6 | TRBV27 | CASSSPVLGGDSPLHF
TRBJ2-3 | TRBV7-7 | CASSLGPGTDTQYF
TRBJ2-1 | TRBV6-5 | CASSYNEQFF
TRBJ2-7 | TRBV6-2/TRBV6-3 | CASSFLAPQAYEQYF
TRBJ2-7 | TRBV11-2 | CASRAGTSYEQYF
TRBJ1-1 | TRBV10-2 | CASTWGGDTEAFF
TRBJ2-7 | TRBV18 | CASSPGQGHEQYF
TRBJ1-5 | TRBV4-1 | CASSQVAGGPNQPQHF
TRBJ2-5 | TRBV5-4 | CASSFVLETQYF
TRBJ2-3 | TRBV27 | CASSRWGAGGDTQYF
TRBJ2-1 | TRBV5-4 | CASSKGTSGTYNEQFF
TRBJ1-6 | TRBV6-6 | CASSYDRVNSPLHF
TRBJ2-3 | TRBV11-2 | CASSAMLSADTQYF
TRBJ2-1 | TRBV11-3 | CASSLGDVTVNEQFF
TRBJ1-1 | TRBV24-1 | CATSDGAGTGKTEAFF
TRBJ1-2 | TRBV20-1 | CSASSSRGLGYTF
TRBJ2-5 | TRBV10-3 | CAIKLGDQETQYF
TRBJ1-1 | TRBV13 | CASSLVGTGGPEAFF
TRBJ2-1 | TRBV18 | CASSTRQGHSYNEQFF
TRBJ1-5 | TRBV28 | CASSGRPQHF
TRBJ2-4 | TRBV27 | CASSSWDGVNIQYF
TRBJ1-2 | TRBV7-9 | CASSLAGSGYTF
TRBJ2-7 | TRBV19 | CASSEGTGPANEQYF
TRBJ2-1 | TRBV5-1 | CASSPLSGGSFLYNEQFF